This entry lists 24 T cell receptor beta chains sequenced from one sample in a study of cytomegalovirus exposure and HLA in healthy donors. The PCR had 60 Vbeta and 13 Jbeta primers. Some clones are missing from TCRdb's copy, which holds only in-frame ones; the method was immunoSEQ multiplex PCR. This table holds about 130,000 clones, about 70% found once. Sequenced input: PBMCs. Every receptor here comes from a woman aged 60-75 years in good health and CMV-seropositive.

V usage is TRBV6-6 and J usage is TRBJ1-1; TRBD1 is a possible D gene (5 bases). Trimming left V 6 bases short and J 10 bases short, with 27 bases between. The CDR3 is made up of 16 amino acids. Germline V lookup: CDR1 MNHNY, CDR2 SVGAGI (reference sequence). The CDR3 DNA is TGTGCCAGCAGCCAACGGGGGACTCTTCGATTACTTGGAGCTTTCTTT. This gives the protein CASSQRGTLRLLGAFF.

The chain is built from TRBV9 and TRBJ2-5, with D maybe TRBD2 (6 bases). The germline V and J ends were trimmed by 2 bases and 1 base, with 12 bases remaining between them. This CDR3 is built from 15 residues. CDR1 and CDR2 (germline): SGDLS, YYNGEE. The CDR3 loop reads CASSVGEATQETQYF. The CDR3 DNA reads as TGTGCCAGCAGCGTGGGGGAGGCTACCCAAGAGACCCAGTACTTC.

The genes are TRBV11-2 and TRBJ1-1, with D perhaps TRBD1 (6 bases). CDR3 length: 16 residues. Germline CDR1 reads SGHAT; CDR2 reads FQNNGV. V was trimmed by 1 base and J by 0 bases, leaving 12 bases between them. Here the CDR3 reads CASSLGNRVVNTEAFF. CDR3 nucleotide sequence: TGTGCCAGCAGCTTAGGAAACAGGGTGGTGAACACTGAAGCTTTCTTT.

This sequence joins TRBV2 and TRBJ2-2; D gene unclear. CDR3 length: 14 amino acids. V was pared by 8 bases and J by 0 bases, with 10 bases between. Germline lookup yields CDR1 SNHLY and CDR2 FYNNEI. The CDR3 DNA reads TGTGCCAGCCAGTACATCACGAACACCGGGGAGCTGTTTTTT. As protein: CASQYITNTGELFF.

This clone was found a few times. This chain links TRBV6-5 with TRBJ1-4, with 12 bases lining up with TRBD1. This CDR3 has 14 residues. The V gene's germline CDR1 is MNHEY and CDR2 SVGAGI. With V trimmed by 2 bases and J by 8 bases, 0 bases remained unmatched. In nucleotides, the CDR3 is TGTGCCAGCAGTTACGGGACAGGGGGCGAAAAACTGTTTTTT. Protein product: CASSYGTGGEKLFF.

This clone turned up a few times. This chain links TRBV5-6 with TRBJ1-2; TRBD1 matches 7 bases. This CDR3 has 13 amino acids. Per germline, CDR1 SGHDT and CDR2 YYEEEE. Germline trimming cut 3 bases from V and 8 bases from J; bases unmatched to any gene: 7. The CDR3 sequence is CASSSDRVSGYTF. The CDR3, as DNA: TGTGCCAGCAGCTCAGACAGGGTAAGCGGCTACACCTTC.

The sample holds a few counts of this clone. J is TRBJ1-6 and V is TRBV25-1, with 7 bases identical to TRBD1. The ends lost 2 bases at V and 7 bases at J; junction bases unmatched: 5. Germline-derived CDR1 and CDR2 are MGHDK and SYGVNS. CDR3 size: 15 residues. The CDR3, as DNA: TGTGCCAGCAGTGAAAGACAGGGAAGGAATTCACCCCTCCACTTT. Amino acids: CASSERQGRNSPLHF.

The V and J genes are TRBV6-1 and TRBJ2-7; 10 bases map to TRBD1. The V and J ends lost 11 bases and 6 bases, in that order; junction bases with no gene match: 10. The CDR3 runs 13 residues. Germline-derived CDR1 and CDR2 are MNHNS and SASEGT. Written as DNA, the CDR3 is TGTGCCGCTACTTGGGACAGGGGAGGCGAGCAGTACTTC. Amino acid sequence: CAATWDRGGEQYF.

The chain recombines TRBV5-6 with TRBJ2-3, with 8 bases matching TRBD1. The CDR3 extends over 17 amino acids. V trimming: 2 bases; J trimming: 2 bases; junction bases outside the gene matches: 10. Germline CDR1 and CDR2: SGHDT and YYEEEE. The DNA for the CDR3 is TGTGCCAGCAGCTTCCGGCTGACAGGGGTCAACACAGATACGCAGTATTTT. This gives the protein CASSFRLTGVNTDTQYF.

The chain combines TRBV6-6 with TRBJ1-1; a possible D gene is TRBD1 (6 bases). Per the germline V gene, CDR1 is MNHNY and CDR2 is SVGAGI (reference sequence). CDR3 length: 11 amino acids. V gave up 11 bases and J gave up 6 bases, with 13 bases separating them. CDR3 sequence reads: CALQGVSEAFF. The CDR3 bases are TGTGCCTTACAGGGAGTTTCTGAAGCTTTCTTT.

J is TRBJ1-1 and V is TRBV7-3; 11 nucleotides line up with TRBD1. From germline, CDR1 is SGHTA and CDR2 FQGTGA. The CDR3 has 15 residues. The ends lost 3 bases at V and 7 bases at J; junction bases unmatched: 7. In DNA, the CDR3 is TGTGCCAGCAGCTTGTTCGGGACAGGGGGAGGTGAAGCTTTCTTT. Residues: CASSLFGTGGGEAFF.

This chain connects TRBV10-3 to TRBJ1-4, with a tentative D call TRBD1 (6 bases). Trimming took 6 bases from V and 5 from J, leaving 16 bases between them. CDR1 and CDR2 (germline): ENHRY, SYGVKD. The CDR3 sequence is 15 residues long. The CDR3, as DNA: TGTGCCATCAGGGGAGGCGGGGGCTCCAATGAAAAACTGTTTTTT. It codes for CAIRGGGGSNEKLFF.

This rearrangement joins TRBV6-5 to TRBJ1-2, with a possible D match to TRBD1 (5 bases). V was clipped by 7 bases and J by 7 bases, with 16 bases between them. The CDR3 consists of 13 residues. CDR1 is MNHEY and CDR2 is SVGAGI in the germline V gene. The DNA for the CDR3 is TGTGCCAGCACCCCCCGGCAGGGTAGTGGCTACACCTTC. Translation gives CASTPRQGSGYTF.

This clone was picked up a small number of times. The chain carries TRBV6-5 and TRBJ2-5, with D perhaps matching TRBD1 (6 bases). Judging by the DNA end, TRBJ2-7 fits better; the J call may be wrong. The length of the CDR3 is 14 residues. The germline V gene has CDR1 MNHEY and CDR2 SVGAGI. This CDR3 reads CASSKRTAIYEQYF. The CDR3 DNA follows: TGTGCCAGCAGTAAGCGGACAGCGATTTACGAGCAGTACTTC.

This rearrangement joins TRBV25-1 to TRBJ1-1; D is undetermined. CDR1 is MGHDK and CDR2 is SYGVNS in the germline V gene. CDR3 size: 14 residues. V lost 1 base, J lost 2 bases, and 8 bases lay in between. The CDR3 sequence is CASSELQRNTEAFF. In DNA, the CDR3 is TGTGCCAGCAGTGAATTACAGAGAAACACTGAAGCTTTCTTT. The entire variable domain, with the rest obtained from reference TRBV25-1 and TRBJ1-1, is as follows: EADIYQTPRYLVIGTGKKITLECSQTMGHDKMYWYQQDPGMELHLIHYSYGVNSTEKGDLSSESTVSRIRTEHFPLTLESARPSHTSQYLCASSELQRNTEAFFGQGTRLTVV.

The chain uses TRBV14 and TRBJ2-1, with a weak D call TRBD2 (5 bases). Per germline, CDR1 SGHDN and CDR2 FVKESK. The CDR3 length is 14 residues. V was trimmed by 4 bases and J by 2 bases, leaving 9 bases between them. The CDR3 sequence is CASSPPGTYNEQFF. The CDR3 DNA reads as TGTGCCAGCAGCCCCCCGGGGACCTACAATGAGCAGTTCTTC.

The sample holds a few counts of this clone. The chain joins TRBV18 to TRBJ2-7, with D possibly TRBD1 on 5 matching bases. The V end was cut by 2 bases, the J end by 0 bases, with 14 bases between. Germline CDR1 reads KGHSH; CDR2 reads LQKENI. This CDR3 is 16 amino acids long. The CDR3 reads CASSPSRGISSYEQYF. The DNA for the CDR3 is TGTGCCAGCTCACCATCTAGGGGTATAAGCTCCTACGAGCAGTACTTC.

The V call is TRBV7-9, the J call TRBJ1-1, with TRBD1 matching 7 bases. Germline V gene lookup returns CDR1 SEHNR and CDR2 FQNEAQ (reference sequence). V shed 2 bases and J 8 bases; nucleotides not matched to a gene: 5. The length of the CDR3 is 13 residues. CDR3 sequence reads: CASSLRQGIEAFF. CDR3 coding DNA: TGTGCCAGCAGCTTACGACAGGGAATCGAAGCTTTCTTT.

The chain couples TRBV11-3 to TRBJ2-5, with D possibly being TRBD2 (6 bases). V was cut by 4 bases and J by 5 bases, with 11 bases left in between. The germline gives CDR1 SGHNT, CDR2 YENEEA. The CDR3 has 13 amino acids. The CDR3 reads CASSSGVGETQYF. The CDR3 DNA sequence: TGTGCCAGCAGCTCGGGGGTGGGGGAGACCCAGTACTTC.

The chain has TRBV11-2 and TRBJ2-7; TRBD2 might be the D (6 bases). The germline V and J ends were trimmed by 3 bases and 0 bases, with 12 bases remaining between them. Germline assignment: CDR1 SGHAT and CDR2 FQNNGV. There are 15 residues in the CDR3. In DNA, the CDR3 is TGTGCCAGCAGCTTCCGGGAGACAGCCTCCTACGAGCAGTACTTC. Amino acids: CASSFRETASYEQYF.

This chain links TRBV19 with TRBJ1-1; D is uncertain. The length of the CDR3 is 13 residues. V shed 6 bases and J shed 4 bases, with 12 bases lying between them. CDR1 is LNHDA, CDR2 SQIVND, per germline (reference sequence). CDR3 sequence reads: CASSLLEGTEAFF. For the CDR3, the DNA is TGTGCCAGTAGCCTACTCGAGGGCACTGAAGCTTTCTTT.

This clone was picked up one time. This chain uses TRBV19 with TRBJ2-7, with 8 bases that match TRBD1. J gave up 7 bases and V 2 bases, and 4 bases lay outside the gene matches. Germline lookup yields CDR1 LNHDA and CDR2 SQIVND (reference sequence). The CDR3 consists of 13 residues. As DNA, the CDR3 is TGTGCCAGTAGTATACAGGGGGCGTGGGAGCAGTACTTC. Amino acids: CASSIQGAWEQYF.

This clone was counted only a few times. The chain's CDR3 is CASSIGGGPPGTEAFF. The DNA for the CDR3 is TGTGCCAGTAGTATAGGGGGGGGCCCACCGGGCACTGAAGCTTTCTTT. V and J are TRBV19 and TRBJ1-1; D is possibly TRBD1 (6 bases). The germline CDR1 and CDR2 sequences are LNHDA and SQIVND (reference sequence). Trimming shortened V by 1 base and J by 4 bases, and 16 bases separated the two germline ends. This CDR3 is 16 amino acids long.

The chain combines TRBV19 with TRBJ1-4; D remains unclear. CDR1 is LNHDA and CDR2 is SQIVND in the germline V gene (reference sequence). Trimming took off 6 bases at V and 8 bases at J, with 13 bases between the two ends. The CDR3 sequence is 13 residues long. The CDR3, as DNA: TGTGCCAGTAGACCCCCCACCAGGGAAAAACTGTTTTTT. It yields the protein CASRPPTREKLFF.